Listed below are T cell receptor beta chains from one sample, sequenced in a study of cytomegalovirus exposure and HLA in healthy donors. Only in-frame clones appear in the TCRdb table, and some are missing; sequencing was by immunoSEQ multiplex PCR. The sample yields approximately 150,000 clones, approximately 84% seen once. Sequencing input: PBMCs. These receptors all come from a man aged 18 to 30 in good health and CMV-seronegative. Each CDR3 is given with its conserved first and last residue. A D gene is named only where the DNA matches it firmly. Rows may omit the clone size; those that give it use once, few, many or a size class.

D	size	V	J	DNA	CDR3
-	-	TRBV5-6	TRBJ2-2	TGTGCCAGCGGCCCAGGTGGCGGGGAGCTGTTTTTT	CASGPGGGELFF
-	few	TRBV6-5	TRBJ1-1	TGTGCCAGCAGTTACTCATTGACAGGGAACACTGAAGCTTTCTTT	CASSYSLTGNTEAFF
-	-	TRBV14	TRBJ2-3	TGTGCCAGCAGCCCATTGCGGGGCACAGATACGCAGTATTTT	CASSPLRGTDTQYF
-	-	TRBV6-5	TRBJ1-2	TGTGCCAGCAGAAACCGATTCCAGGGAAATGGCTACACCTTC	CASRNRFQGNGYTF
TRBD1	-	TRBV4-2	TRBJ1-3	TGTGCCAGCAGCCGGACACCCCAGACAGGGGGGGAAAACACCATATATTTT	CASSRTPQTGGENTIYF
TRBD1	few	TRBV7-3	TRBJ2-7	TGTGCCAGCAGCTTAAAAGCAGGGGGAGACGAGCAGTACTTC	CASSLKAGGDEQYF
-	once	TRBV7-3	TRBJ2-1	TGTGCCAGCGGTGCGGTCTCCTACAATGAGCAGTTCTTC	CASGAVSYNEQFF
TRBD1	-	TRBV5-4	TRBJ2-7	TGTGCCAGCAGCTTGGGGGGACAGGGCCGGGAGTACGAGCAGTACTTC	CASSLGGQGREYEQYF
TRBD2	-	TRBV2	TRBJ2-7	TGTGCCCGCGGCGGGAGGAGCTCCTACGAGCAGTACTTC	CARGGRSSYEQYF
-	-	TRBV29-1	TRBJ2-1	TGCAGCGGGAGGAGGGGATACTACAATGAGCAGTTCTTC	CSGRRGYYNEQFF
TRBD1	-	TRBV19	TRBJ1-5	TGTGCCAGTACCCCGGGACAGGGAAATCAGCCCCAGCATTTT	CASTPGQGNQPQHF
-	-	TRBV6-6	TRBJ1-5	TGTGCCAGCAGTTACACCACCGGGGGGCCTACCCAGCCCCAGCATTTT	CASSYTTGGPTQPQHF
-	once	TRBV9	TRBJ2-3	TGTGCCAGCAGCGTAGAGACATCTAGCACAGATACGCAGTATTTT	CASSVETSSTDTQYF
-	-	TRBV7-9	TRBJ2-7	TGTGCCAGCAGTTCCGGACACGAACTCTACGAGCAGTACTTC	CASSSGHELYEQYF
-	-	TRBV4-2	TRBJ1-1	TGTGCCAGCAGCCAAGAGGTTATGGGGAGGGGGAGGAAAACTGAAGCTTTCTTT	CASSQEVMGRGRKTEAFF
-	-	TRBV5-6	TRBJ2-7	TGTGCCAGCAGCTTGCCCAGGGCCGAGCAGTACTTC	CASSLPRAEQYF
TRBD2	once	TRBV27	TRBJ2-7	TGTGCCACTGCTTGGGCTAGCGGGAGTAGGGAGCAGTACTTC	CATAWASGSREQYF
TRBD1	-	TRBV28	TRBJ1-5	TGTGCCAGCAGCGTTACAGGGGGGGGTCAGCCCCAGCATTTT	CASSVTGGGQPQHF
-	-	TRBV7-2	TRBJ2-7	TGTGCCAGCAGCTTAACGGGTTACCACGAGCAGTACTTC	CASSLTGYHEQYF
TRBD1	-	TRBV5-4	TRBJ1-3	TGTGCCAGCAGCTTGGCCCATGAGACAGGGTCTGGAAACACCATATATTTT	CASSLAHETGSGNTIYF
-	-	TRBV7-9	TRBJ1-4	TGTGCCAGCAGCTTATGGGAAGGGGGATTAAATGAAAAACTGTTTTTT	CASSLWEGGLNEKLFF
-	few	TRBV27	TRBJ1-4	TGTGCCAGCAGTGGGCGCGCAACTAATGAAAAACTGTTTTTT	CASSGRATNEKLFF
TRBD1	-	TRBV5-4	TRBJ2-7	TGTGCCAGCAGCCGGCAGGGGGCTGGGGAGCAGTACTTC	CASSRQGAGEQYF
-	once	TRBV2	TRBJ1-6	TGTGCCAGCAAGACCGACAGTTACACCCTCCACTTT	CASKTDSYTLHF
TRBD1	-	TRBV6-1	TRBJ2-7	TGTGCCAGCAGTCGCTCCGGGACAGGATCATACGAGCAGTACTTC	CASSRSGTGSYEQYF
-	-	TRBV6-6	TRBJ2-1	TGTGCCAGCAGCAGGAACGAAGAGCAGTTCTTC	CASSRNEEQFF
-	-	TRBV6-1	TRBJ2-7	TGTGCCAGCACTTCATCCTGGCAGCGCCCCTACGAGCAGTACTTC	CASTSSWQRPYEQYF
-	-	TRBV4-1	TRBJ2-1	TGCGCCAGCAGCCAAGAACGGCAGGGGGAGGTGAGCTCCTACAATGAGCAGTTCTTC	CASSQERQGEVSSYNEQFF